Listed below are T cell receptor beta chains from one sample, sequenced in a study of shared clonotypes between healthy human individuals. Assay: immunoSEQ multiplex PCR; the TCRdb copy retains only in-frame clones and omits some. The sample lists under 1,100,000 clones; roughly 80% were seen once. Material for sequencing was memory CD4+ T cells sorted from blood. The receptors were gathered from a man between 18 and 35 years old in good health. Each CDR3 is given with its conserved first and last residue. Some rows have no size entry. The others give once, few or many, or a class for an expanded clone.

length: 12; V: TRBV27; size: -; CDR3: CASSPTRDTQYF
length: 15; V: TRBV7-3; size: -; CDR3: CASSLTPVPYNEQFF
length: 12; V: TRBV7-2; size: -; CDR3: CASSLALNEQFF
length: 11; V: TRBV10-3; size: -; CDR3: CAIGANQPQHF
length: 12; V: TRBV7-3; size: few; CDR3: CASSPNGGELFF
length: 13; V: TRBV19; size: -; CDR3: CASSVRGNTEAFF
length: 12; V: TRBV7-2; size: once; CDR3: CASSPGLYEQYF
length: 12; V: TRBV30; size: -; CDR3: CAWSVGDSAQYF
length: 13; V: TRBV10-1; size: -; CDR3: CASRQPSTDTQYF
length: 14; V: TRBV7-9; size: -; CDR3: CASSFLQDNSPLHF
length: 12; V: TRBV5-8; size: -; CDR3: CASSPEGSGYTF
length: 15; V: TRBV6-6; size: few; CDR3: CASSPERVMNTEAFF
length: 17; V: TRBV12-5; size: -; CDR3: CASGLVLSRTGANVLTF
length: 15; V: TRBV7-9; size: -; CDR3: CASSPRQSSYNEQFF
length: 14; V: TRBV6-5; size: -; CDR3: CASTRGRVGNTIYF
length: 16; V: TRBV6-1; size: -; CDR3: CASSEVGRPDQNIQYF
length: 17; V: TRBV7-9; size: -; CDR3: CASSLLSPGQGSPGYTF
length: 15; V: TRBV30; size: once; CDR3: CAWRGQNSYNSPLHF
length: 18; V: TRBV11-2; size: -; CDR3: CASSALFALSGSSYEQYF
length: 14; V: TRBV5-1; size: -; CDR3: CATSTEREYNEQFF
length: 15; V: TRBV5-4; size: few; CDR3: CASSLGQGGNNEQFF
length: 13; V: TRBV15; size: -; CDR3: CATSRGLHVGYTF
length: 13; V: TRBV19; size: few; CDR3: CASSIQSRQPQHF
length: 15; V: TRBV6-5; size: -; CDR3: CASRDRGGFTDTQYF
length: 18; V: TRBV7-2; size: -; CDR3: CASSLKGLAGGNTGELFF
length: 14; V: TRBV18; size: -; CDR3: CASSHEGALYEQYF
length: 12; V: TRBV6-1; size: many; CDR3: CASSEGRGRTFF
length: 17; V: TRBV23-1; size: -; CDR3: CASSILLGAGNIYEQYF
length: 15; V: TRBV7-2; size: -; CDR3: CASSLRPAGKETQYF
length: 15; V: TRBV27; size: few; CDR3: CASRVTGGNGDTQYF
length: 10; V: TRBV5-6; size: -; CDR3: CASGTNIQYF
length: 14; V: TRBV4-2; size: few; CDR3: CASSQDWGDQPQHF
length: 12; V: TRBV2; size: -; CDR3: CASSGTGYGYTF
length: 14; V: TRBV2; size: -; CDR3: CASSGASNGDTIYF
length: 12; V: TRBV5-6; size: -; CDR3: CASSVWAREQYF